Presented here are 20 T cell receptor beta chains from one specimen sequenced in a study of shared clonotypes between healthy human individuals. Assay: immunoSEQ multiplex PCR; the TCRdb copy retains only in-frame clones and omits some. The sample holds about a million clones, roughly 77% seen once. The sample was memory CD4+ T cells from PBMCs. Subset specified: CD45RA-negative fraction. Source of these receptors: a man aged 18 to 35 in good health. Some clones in this sample may be carry-over from other donors' samples.

In this sample, this clone turned up once. The chain combines TRBV6-1 with TRBJ2-5; D gene uncertain. This CDR3 spans 14 amino acids. The V end lost 7 bases, the J end lost 4 bases, and 16 bases lay between the germline ends. CDR1 and CDR2 from the germline V gene are MNHNS and SASEGT. CDR3 protein: CASTGATRAETQYF. The CDR3 DNA is TGTGCCAGCACCGGAGCTACAAGGGCAGAGACCCAGTACTTC.

In regard to this clone: Other DNA sequences from this sample encode an identical CDR3 as well. The rearrangement joins TRBV5-8 to TRBJ1-5; D not certain. The CDR3 spans 13 residues. V was pared by 3 bases and J by 5 bases, with 9 bases between. CDR1 is SGHTS, CDR2 YDEGEE, per germline. For the CDR3, the DNA is TGTGCCAGCAGCTCTTCCCTGGATCAGCCCCAGCATTTT. Its translation is CASSSSLDQPQHF.

The chain's CDR3 is CASSRTSGYQETQYF. DNA for the CDR3: TGTGCCAGCAGCCGGACTAGCGGGTACCAAGAGACCCAGTACTTC. The chain couples TRBV9 to TRBJ2-5, with 11 bases lining up with TRBD2. Germline CDR1 SGDLS, CDR2 YYNGEE. V lost 4 bases and J lost 0; bases outside the gene matches: 2. The CDR3 consists of 15 residues.

The chain recombines TRBV5-6 with TRBJ2-3; D unclear. CDR3 length: 13 residues. V lost 1 base to trimming and J lost 6 bases, with 9 bases between them. The germline CDR1 and CDR2 sequences are SGHDT and YYEEEE. The chain's CDR3 is CASSLWGRDTQYF. The CDR3 bases are TGTGCCAGCAGCTTGTGGGGTAGGGATACGCAGTATTTT.

The chain recombines TRBV30 with TRBJ2-2; D is uncertain. The germline gives CDR1 GTSNPN, CDR2 SVGIG (reference sequence). The V end was cut by 7 bases, the J end by 4 bases, with 25 bases between. The CDR3 runs to 17 residues. CDR3 loop: CASNPTSWMVRTGELFF. CDR3 nucleotide sequence: TGTGCCTCAAACCCGACCAGCTGGATGGTTCGCACCGGGGAGCTGTTTTTT.

A remark on this clone: The sample holds other DNA sequences that translate to the same CDR3. For the CDR3, the DNA is TGTGCCAGCAGCCGGGGGGGCTATGGCTACACCTTC. Amino acids: CASSRGGYGYTF. The chain combines TRBV28 with TRBJ1-2; maybe TRBD1 (5 bases). Per the germline V gene, CDR1 is MDHEN and CDR2 is SYDVKM. V was trimmed by 6 bases and J by 4 bases, leaving 9 bases between them. The CDR3 is 12 amino acids.

The rearrangement uses TRBV7-2 and TRBJ1-1; D might be TRBD1 (6 bases). CDR3 length: 18 residues. With 1 base removed from V and 0 bases from J, the gap between germline ends came to 18 bases. Germline-derived CDR1 and CDR2 are SGHTA and FQGNSA. The CDR3 sequence is CASSLDPLRGIMNTEAFF. In DNA form, the CDR3 reads TGTGCCAGCAGCTTAGACCCCCTCAGGGGAATCATGAACACTGAAGCTTTCTTT.

This chain links TRBV7-2 with TRBJ1-2; 8 positions match TRBD1. Germline lookup yields CDR1 SGHTA and CDR2 FQGNSA. V trimming: 4 bases; J trimming: 2 bases; junction bases outside the gene matches: 6. The CDR3 sequence is 15 residues long. CDR3 amino acids: CASSSNRGGNYGYTF. In DNA form, the CDR3 reads TGTGCCAGCAGCTCAAACAGGGGGGGAAACTATGGCTACACCTTC.

Concerning this clone: Other DNA sequences in this sample translate to the same CDR3. The rearrangement joins TRBV18 to TRBJ2-3; 13 nucleotides align to TRBD2. Germline lookup yields CDR1 KGHSH and CDR2 LQKENI. CDR3 size: 16 residues. V lost 3 bases, J lost 2 bases, and 2 bases stayed unmatched. The CDR3 region has the DNA TGTGCCAGCTCACCGGGACTAGCGGGATCCACAGATACGCAGTATTTT. This sequence encodes CASSPGLAGSTDTQYF. Drawing the rest from reference TRBV18 and TRBJ2-3, the complete variable domain is NAGVMQNPRHLVRRRGQEARLRCSPMKGHSHVYWYRQLPEEGLKFMVYLQKENIIDESGMPKERFSAEFPKEGPSILRIQQVVRGDSAAYFCASSPGLAGSTDTQYFGPGTRLTVL.

This clone was picked up many times. At the DNA level, this CDR3 is encoded by other sequences in the same sample as well. V and J are TRBV28 and TRBJ1-4; 7 bases fit TRBD1. Per the germline V gene, CDR1 is MDHEN and CDR2 is SYDVKM. J lost 0 bases, V lost 2 bases, and 0 bases had no gene match. The CDR3 covers 15 residues. DNA of the CDR3: TGTGCCAGCAGTTTACAGGGGGCAACTAATGAAAAACTGTTTTTT. Translated, it gives CASSLQGATNEKLFF.

V and J are TRBV29-1 and TRBJ2-7, with D possibly being TRBD1 (5 bases). Germline V gene data show CDR1 as SQVTM and CDR2 as ANQGSEA. V was clipped by 4 bases and J by 2 bases, with 12 bases between them. The CDR3 totals 13 residues. For the CDR3, the DNA is TGCAGCGTTGTCATTCCAGGGACCTACGAGCAGTACTTC. Amino acids: CSVVIPGTYEQYF.

The CDR3 DNA is TGTGCCAGCTGGTGGGGGCAGGGCCTATCCGCCGGGGAGCTGTTTTTT. Protein sequence: CASWWGQGLSAGELFF. The chain is built from TRBV6-6 and TRBJ2-2; perhaps TRBD1 as D (6 bases). CDR1 MNHNY and CDR2 SVGAGI come from the germline V gene (reference sequence). The V gene lost 8 bases and the J gene lost 6 bases, with 22 bases spanning the gap. The CDR3 is 16 amino acids.

Worth noting for this clone: Other DNA sequences within the sample encode an identical CDR3. The chain uses TRBV5-1 and TRBJ1-5; TRBD1 aligns across 11 bases. Germline assignment: CDR1 SGHRS and CDR2 YFSETQ. J lost 4 bases, V lost 0 bases, and 3 bases had no gene match. The CDR3 covers 16 residues. The CDR3 sequence is CASSLGGTGGNQPQHF. Here the CDR3 DNA reads TGCGCCAGCAGCTTGGGCGGGACAGGGGGGAATCAGCCCCAGCATTTT.

The rearrangement links TRBV7-3 to TRBJ2-3, with 8 nucleotides matching TRBD1. CDR3 length: 16 residues. V lost 5 bases to trimming and J lost 2 bases; unmatched junction nucleotides: 9. CDR1 SGHTA and CDR2 FQGTGA come from the germline V gene. In DNA, the CDR3 is TGTGCCAGCAGCCTAGGTCAGGGGGCCCCCACAGATACGCAGTATTTT. This translates into CASSLGQGAPTDTQYF.

The J gene is TRBJ1-1, the V gene TRBV10-3; 7 positions match TRBD1. J lost 3 bases, V lost 2 bases, and 3 bases had no gene match. Per germline, CDR1 ENHRY and CDR2 SYGVKD. The CDR3 loop spans 14 amino acids. The CDR3 sequence: CAISEGRGDTEAFF. The CDR3 region has the DNA TGTGCCATCAGTGAGGGCAGGGGGGACACTGAAGCTTTCTTT.

This clone was seen more than once but under ten times. The rearrangement joins TRBV23-1 to TRBJ1-1; D may be TRBD1 (6 bases). TRBV23-1 falls under the ORF class, with uncertain function. Trimming removed 3 bases at V and 1 base at J, with 12 bases between. This CDR3 region has 15 residues. CDR3 in amino acids: CASSHSRGPNTEAFF. The CDR3 DNA follows: TGCGCCAGCAGTCACTCCCGGGGGCCGAACACTGAAGCTTTCTTT.

In regard to this clone: A far larger clone is only one base removed, so a read error is likely. This sequence joins TRBV11-2 and TRBJ1-1; D possibly corresponds to TRBD1 (5 bases). Germline CDR1 is SGHAT and CDR2 is FQNNGV. The ends were cut back, 4 bases at V and 0 bases at J, with 6 bases in the middle. CDR3 length equals 13 residues. CDR3 DNA sequence: TGTGCCAGCAGCTCACAGGTGAACACTGAAGCTTTCTTT. It encodes CASSSQVNTEAFF.

The V gene is TRBV10-3, the J gene TRBJ2-7; the D gene is possibly TRBD1 (6 bases). Germline V gene sequence: CDR1 ENHRY, CDR2 SYGVKD. V was shortened by 5 bases and J by 7 bases, with 12 bases between the two germline ends. The CDR3 contains 12 residues. As DNA, the CDR3 is TGTGCCATCAGTCAGCCAGGGGTAGAGCAGTACTTC. This encodes CAISQPGVEQYF.

The chain uses TRBV7-8 and TRBJ1-3; TRBD1 agrees at 12 bases. The CDR3 spans 16 residues. Unmatched junction bases numbered 6, after V lost 0 bases and J lost 9 bases. Germline values: CDR1 SGHVS, CDR2 FQNEAQ. The CDR3 spells CASSLARDRGPVTIYF. CDR3 in DNA: TGTGCCAGCAGCTTAGCGCGGGACAGGGGGCCCGTCACCATATATTTT.

This clone was seen a few times. The chain employs TRBV19 and TRBJ1-1; D gene uncertain. CDR1 is LNHDA and CDR2 is SQIVND in the germline V gene (reference sequence). This CDR3 is built from 13 residues. The V and J ends lost 0 bases and 3 bases respectively, with 5 bases between them. The CDR3, as DNA: TGTGCCAGTAGTATAGACAGCTACACTGAAGCTTTCTTT. This gives the protein CASSIDSYTEAFF.